The following is a TCR beta chain sequence with its context. Its recognized antigen is unknown. No base qualities exist here, and no much larger clone lies one base off it. The immunoSEQ Assay, a bias-controlled multiplex PCR, was used to amplify TCRbeta CDR3 regions from genomic DNA. In the authors' own workflow: The number of nucleated cells in each sample was estimated from the amplification of reference gene primers within the assay. To quantify the absolute abundance of each unique TCRbeta CDR3 rearrangement, sequence reads were collapsed and filtered. For each sample, productive Simpson clonality was calculated as the square root of Simpson's diversity index over productive rearrangements. In TCRdb, the immuneACCESS table is reduced to in-frame sequences with V and J assigned. These tables do not hold every clone; where another copy was compared, an unresolved V gene accounts for under half, and the others remain unexplained. That table gives V, J and clone size, and the DNA gave D and trimming. The sample table records 200,000 to 300,000 clones; around 86% of these occur just once. Of the sample, about 5% falls within the top ten clones.

The sample comes from a study of blood T cell repertoires in COVID-19 (dated by TCRdb to about 2020). With regard to the full study: Collaborator samples came from the United States, Italy and Spain and covered acute and convalescent phases of COVID-19. The prospective study material was composed of cDNA or gDNA derived from T cells, B-cell-depleted T cells, or PBMCs. Subjects who had been exposed to COVID-19, were actively infected with it, or had recovered from it provided the deeply sampled blood TCRbeta repertoires that made up the dataset. A freely available public database, intended as a resource for researchers studying the immune response to SARS-CoV-2, is where the repertoires were released. The samples were drawn from the first 160 participants of the ongoing ImmuneRACE study and from some 1,300 subjects provided by 6 global collaborators. Sample metadata almost always included a de-identified subject ID, COVID-19 status, age in years and sex. Where HLA class I and class II types were available, the types were taken from metadata supplied by the sample provider, not from assay-based typing. The research as a whole found: The quantity of clinical and demographic metadata differed by source and by participant and was supplied without curation.

At one collaborating source in Seattle, patients were enrolled during active infection and were followed longitudinally through the course of disease. Collaborating institutions collected whole blood in K2EDTA tubes following their own protocols. Collaborator samples were shipped for TCRbeta analysis as frozen whole blood, isolated PBMCs, or DNA extracted from either sample type. The sample was peripheral blood. This receptor was taken from a woman aged 55-70 years with COVID-19, enrolled during active disease.

Read as DNA, the sequence is TGTGCCAGCAGCAGTAGCGGGAGGGCCTTAACCGGGGAGCTGTTTTTT. Translation gives CASSSSGRALTGELFF. This chain joins TRBV11-2 to TRBJ2-2; 11 bases in the middle match TRBD2. The CDR3 goes from the cysteine to the phenylalanine over 16 residues. The retained sequence is limited to the CDR3, 48 bases, with the frame set at the first base. Trimmed from V: 5 bases; trimmed from J: 5 bases; junction bases lacking a gene match: 7. The CDR1 and CDR2 encoded by the germline V gene are SGHAT and FQNNGV.